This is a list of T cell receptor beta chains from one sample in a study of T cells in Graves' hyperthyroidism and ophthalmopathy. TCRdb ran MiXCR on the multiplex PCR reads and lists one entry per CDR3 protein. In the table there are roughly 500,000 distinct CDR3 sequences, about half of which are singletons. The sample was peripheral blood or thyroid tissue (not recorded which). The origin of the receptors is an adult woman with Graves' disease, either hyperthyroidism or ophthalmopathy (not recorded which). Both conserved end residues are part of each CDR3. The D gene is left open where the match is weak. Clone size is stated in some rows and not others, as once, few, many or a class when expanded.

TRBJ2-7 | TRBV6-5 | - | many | TGTGCCAGCAGTTCCTTCCGGGGGCGGGAGAAATACGAGCAGTACTTC | CASSSFRGREKYEQYF
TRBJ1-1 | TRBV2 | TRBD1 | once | TGTGCCAGCAGTGAAACGACAGGGACCACTGAAGCTTTCTTT | CASSETTGTTEAFF
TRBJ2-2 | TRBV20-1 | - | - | TGCAGTGAATTTGTCGATAACACCGGGGAGCTGTTTTTT | CSEFVDNTGELFF
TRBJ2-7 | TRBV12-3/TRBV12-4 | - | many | TGTGCCAGCAGTGTCTACTCTAGCGCCCCATCTCCATACGAGCAGTACTTC | CASSVYSSAPSPYEQYF
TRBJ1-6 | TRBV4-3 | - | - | TGCGCCAGCAGCCAGGGACTAGCGAATTCACCCCTCCACTTT | CASSQGLANSPLHF
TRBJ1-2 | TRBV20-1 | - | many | TGCAGTGCGCGGTTGTACGACTATGGCTACACCTTC | CSARLYDYGYTF
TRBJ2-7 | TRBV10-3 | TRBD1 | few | TGTGCCATCAGTGCCCCGGGACAGGGTGCTTCCGAGCAGTACTTC | CAISAPGQGASEQYF
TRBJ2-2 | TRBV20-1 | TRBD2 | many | TGCAGTGCTAGTAGCGGGGCTCCTCACACCGGGGAGCTGTTTTTT | CSASSGAPHTGELFF
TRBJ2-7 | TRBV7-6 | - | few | TGTGCCAGCAGCGATCAGAGAGTGGCCTACGAGCAGTACTTC | CASSDQRVAYEQYF
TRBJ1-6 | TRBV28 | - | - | TGTGCCAGCATCCTGGGCGGGGGAGAGGATTCACCCCTCCACTTT | CASILGGGEDSPLHF
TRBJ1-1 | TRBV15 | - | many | TGTGCCACCAGCAGAGATCAGGCTCTTGGTGAAGCTTTCTTT | CATSRDQALGEAFF
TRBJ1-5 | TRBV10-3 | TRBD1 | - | TGTGCCCCGAGAGGGCAGGGGGCGCGTCAGCCCCAGCATTTT | CAPRGQGARQPQHF
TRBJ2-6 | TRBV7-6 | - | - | TGTGCCAGCAGCTTAGAGGTTCTGTCCCGCTCTGGGGCCAACGTCCTGACTTTC | CASSLEVLSRSGANVLTF
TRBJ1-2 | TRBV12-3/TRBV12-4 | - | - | TGTGCCAGCAGTTTAGGGCGGATCTATGGCTACACCTTC | CASSLGRIYGYTF
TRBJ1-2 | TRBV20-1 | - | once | TGCAGTGAATATCGACGGCGGCATGGCTACACCTTC | CSEYRRRHGYTF
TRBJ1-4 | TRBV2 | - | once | TGTGCCAGCAACCGGGACATACAGGAAAAACTGTTTTTT | CASNRDIQEKLFF
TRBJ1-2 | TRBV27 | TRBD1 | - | TGTGCCAGCAGTCACCACAGGGGGGGGAAGGGCTACACCTTC | CASSHHRGGKGYTF
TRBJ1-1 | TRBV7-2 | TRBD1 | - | TGTGCCAGCAGTCCAGGGACAGGGGGCCACACTGAAGCTTTCTTT | CASSPGTGGHTEAFF
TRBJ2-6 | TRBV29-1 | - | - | TGCAGCGTTGGAGGGGCAGGGGAGTCTGGGGCCAACGTCCTGACTTTC | CSVGGAGESGANVLTF
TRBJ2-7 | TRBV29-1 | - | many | TGCAGCGTTGTAAGCGGTTCCTACGAGCAGTACTTC | CSVVSGSYEQYF
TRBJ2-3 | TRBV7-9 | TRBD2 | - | TGTGCCAGCAGCCCTGGAGCGGGAGGGCCAGATACGCAGTATTTT | CASSPGAGGPDTQYF
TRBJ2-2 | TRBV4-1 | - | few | TGCGCCAGCAGCTTCCCTAATGGGCTAGGTAACACCGGGGAGCTGTTTTTT | CASSFPNGLGNTGELFF
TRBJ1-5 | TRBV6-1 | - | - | TGTGCCAGCAGTGATAGCCCGGGGGGATCCCAGCATTTT | CASSDSPGGSQHF
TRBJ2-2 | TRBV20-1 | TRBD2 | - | TGCAGTTCCGGACTAGCGGGGCCCACCGGGGAGCTGTTTTTT | CSSGLAGPTGELFF
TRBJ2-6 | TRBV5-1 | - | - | TGCGCCAGCAGCTTTGCCTCTGGGGCCAACGTCCTGACTTTC | CASSFASGANVLTF
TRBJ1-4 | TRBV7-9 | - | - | TGTGCCAGCAGCCGATGGGAGGGAGAAAAACCGCTTTTT | CASSRWEGEKPLF
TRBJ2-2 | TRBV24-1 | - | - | TGTGCCACCAGTGATCCGGGACGCGTCGGGACCGGGGAGCTGTCTTGG | CATSDPGRVGTGELSW